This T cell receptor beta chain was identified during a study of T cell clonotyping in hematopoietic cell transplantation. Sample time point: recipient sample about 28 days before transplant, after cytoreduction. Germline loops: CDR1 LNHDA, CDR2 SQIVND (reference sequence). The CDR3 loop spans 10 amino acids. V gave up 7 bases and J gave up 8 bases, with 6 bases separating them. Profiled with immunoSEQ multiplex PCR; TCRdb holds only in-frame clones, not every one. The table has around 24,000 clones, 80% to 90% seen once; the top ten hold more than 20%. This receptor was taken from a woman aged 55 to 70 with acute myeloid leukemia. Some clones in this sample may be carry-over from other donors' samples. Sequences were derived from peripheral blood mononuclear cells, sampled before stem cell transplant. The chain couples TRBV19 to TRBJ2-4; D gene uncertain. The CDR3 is CASTPDIQYF. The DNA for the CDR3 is TGTGCCAGTACCCCCGACATTCAGTACTTC.